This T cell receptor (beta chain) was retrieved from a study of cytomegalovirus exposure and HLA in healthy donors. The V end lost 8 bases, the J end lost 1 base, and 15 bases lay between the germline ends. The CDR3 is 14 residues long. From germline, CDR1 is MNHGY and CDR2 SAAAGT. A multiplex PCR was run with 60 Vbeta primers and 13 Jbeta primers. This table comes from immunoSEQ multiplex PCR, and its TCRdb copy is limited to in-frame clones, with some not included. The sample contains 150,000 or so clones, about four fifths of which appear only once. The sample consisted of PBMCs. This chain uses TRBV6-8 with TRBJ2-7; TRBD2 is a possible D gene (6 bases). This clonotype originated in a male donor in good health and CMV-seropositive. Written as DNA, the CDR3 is TGTGCCAGCCCAGACTGGAGCGGGTCCTACGAGCAGTACTTC. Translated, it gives CASPDWSGSYEQYF.